The 6 T cell receptor beta chains reported below all come from one sample, sequenced in a study of metastatic and nonmetastatic thyroid tumors (TCRdb year 2020). None of the patients had been given any treatment before thyroid surgery. Library construction relied on PCR. TCRdb names Illumina HiSeq 4000 as the instrument used. TCRdb reworked the public reads: Q25 trimming with fastp, MiXCR clone assembly, productive beta chains retained. The sample yields 29,000 or so clones; roughly 4% were counted once. Roughly a fifth of the sample comes from the top ten. The specimen sequenced was blood. These receptors were taken from a female donor with papillary thyroid cancer or a benign thyroid nodule (not recorded which). Some clones in this sample may be carry-over from other donors' samples.

This clone was seen more than once but under ten times. J is TRBJ1-2 and V is TRBV6-2 or TRBV6-3; D is unresolved. V shed 7 bases and J shed 5 bases, with 20 bases lying between them. Per the germline V gene, CDR1 is MNHEY and CDR2 is SVGEGT. The CDR3 runs to 15 residues. The CDR3: CASMADRIREYGYTF. CDR3 sequence (DNA): TGTGCCAGCATGGCGGACCGCATCCGGGAGTATGGCTACACCTTC.

This clone was observed many times. This chain links TRBV18 with TRBJ2-2, with a weak D call TRBD2 (6 bases). Trimming removed 6 bases from V and 4 bases from J, with 12 bases in between. Germline CDR1 and CDR2: KGHSH and LQKENI. The CDR3 length is 14 residues. CDR3 region: CASSRTGGTGELFF. CDR3 DNA: TGTGCCAGCTCCCGAACCGGGGGCACCGGGGAGCTGTTTTTT.

This clone has a handful of counts. An end of the junction differs from the germline gene, which may be a read error. The rearrangement uses TRBV6-2 or TRBV6-3 and TRBJ1-2, with 9 nucleotides matching TRBD1. The CDR3 has 13 residues. The germline V gene encodes CDR1 MNHEY and CDR2 SVGEGT. CDR3 sequence reads: CASSYGTGNGCTF. Here the CDR3 DNA reads TGTGCCAGCAGTTACGGGACAGGGAACGGCTGCACCTTC.

This clone was counted ten times or more. The chain uses TRBV19 and TRBJ1-4; D unresolved. CDR3 length: 15 amino acids. CDR1 and CDR2 (germline): LNHDA, SQIVND (reference sequence). Trimming pared 10 bases from V and 8 bases from J, leaving 23 bases between. CDR3 sequence reads: CATRNSDHAREKLFF. The CDR3 coding sequence is TGTGCCACCAGAAATTCGGACCACGCTCGGGAAAAACTGTTTTTT.

This clone was observed at least ten times. The rearrangement uses TRBV4-1 and TRBJ2-1, with TRBD2 matching over 10 bases. The CDR3 totals 16 residues. V was clipped by 2 bases and J by 5 bases; unmatched bases: 6. The V gene's germline CDR1 is MGHRA and CDR2 YSYEKL. Here the CDR3 reads CASSQRLAGDHNEQFF. The CDR3 bases are TGCGCCAGCAGCCAACGGCTAGCGGGAGATCACAATGAGCAGTTCTTC.

There are a few counts of this clone. The chain employs TRBV7-9 and TRBJ2-1; D gene ambiguous. The germline V gene encodes CDR1 SEHNR and CDR2 FQNEAQ (reference sequence). The CDR3 totals 11 residues. The V and J ends lost 1 base and 8 bases respectively, with 3 bases between them. Here the CDR3 reads CASSLGDEQFF. For the CDR3, the DNA is TGTGCCAGCAGCTTAGGGGATGAGCAGTTCTTC.